A selection of T cell receptor beta chains follows, all from one sample in a study of beta chain features in type 1 diabetes. The protocol was immunoSEQ multiplex PCR, while the TCRdb copy is restricted to in-frame clones and leaves out a portion. The table shows about 740,000 clones, with around an eighth occurring only once. Sequencing input: naive CD4+ T cells from blood. These receptors were taken from a man aged 18 to 30 with type 1 diabetes. Each CDR3 is given with its conserved first and last residue. A D gene is named only where the DNA matches it firmly. Size is stated for part of the rows, as once, few or many counts, or as a class when the clone is expanded.

clone_size j_call d_call v_call cdr3_nt cdr3_aa
few TRBJ1-2 TRBD1 TRBV5-6 TGTGCCAGCAGCTTGGAGGGGGCTGGCTACACCTTC CASSLEGAGYTF
. TRBJ2-5 TRBD1 TRBV6-5 TGTGCCAGCAGACAAGGACAGGGGCAAGAGACCCAGTACTTC CASRQGQGQETQYF
few TRBJ2-7 . TRBV20-1 TGCAGTGCTATAAATTACGAGCAGTACTTC CSAINYEQYF
. TRBJ2-1 . TRBV28 TGTGCCAGCAGTAGCGGGCCGGACAATGAGCAGTTCTTC CASSSGPDNEQFF
few TRBJ2-1 . TRBV27 TGTGCCAGCACCCGAGAGGGACTCGGCTACAATGAGCAGTTCTTC CASTREGLGYNEQFF
. TRBJ2-1 . TRBV10-3 TGTGCCATCAGTGTAGGGGCAGATGAGCAGTTCTTC CAISVGADEQFF
few TRBJ1-1 . TRBV6-6 TGTGCCAGCAGCCGAGACGGCTGGGGGTCCTTT CASSRDGWGSF
few TRBJ1-5 TRBD1 TRBV9 TGTGCCAGCAGCATAGGACAGGGGAGCAATCAGCCCCAGCATTTT CASSIGQGSNQPQHF
. TRBJ2-1 . TRBV4-1 TGCGCCAGCAGCCAGGTCCTAAGGACCTCAGGCGATGAGCAGTTCTTC CASSQVLRTSGDEQFF
. TRBJ1-1 . TRBV27 TGTGCCAGCAGTTTAGAGGGAGTATCGGCCGGGGGCGCCGGGTCTGAAGCTTTCTTT CASSLEGVSAGGAGSEAFF
. TRBJ2-2 . TRBV29-1 TGCAGCGCCGTAACCGGGGACACCGGGGAGCTGTTTTTT CSAVTGDTGELFF
. TRBJ2-5 . TRBV6-1 TGTGCCAGCAGTGAAGCGCTCGCCAAGACCCAGTACTTC CASSEALAKTQYF
. TRBJ1-4 . TRBV4-1 TGCGCCAGCAGCCGCCCGCCGGGCCTTAGAAGGGAAAAACTGTTTTTT CASSRPPGLRREKLFF
few TRBJ2-6 . TRBV30 TGTGCCTGCCTATGGCCAGGGCAAGCCTACGTCCTGACTTTC CACLWPGQAYVLTF
. TRBJ2-3 TRBD2 TRBV27 TGTGCCAGCAGCCCTTCCCCCTTACTAGCGGGGGTGACAGATACGCAGTATTTT CASSPSPLLAGVTDTQYF
few TRBJ2-1 TRBD2 TRBV30 TGTGCCTGGCAGACCGGGACTAGCTTCCACAATGAGCAGTTCTTC CAWQTGTSFHNEQFF